This T cell receptor (beta chain) was obtained from a study of T cell clonality in common variable immunodeficiency. Whole-study results and caveats: In common variable immunodeficiency, TCR beta chains reportedly carried fewer deletions and N-nucleotide insertions. The cause of increased CVID clonality remains unclear without subpopulation sequencing. Links between repertoire features and CVID complications were heterogeneity-limited.

Replacement immunoglobulin had been given to every CVID subject for at least one year. Donors gave roughly 5 to 8 ml heparinized peripheral whole blood. Assay: immunoSEQ multiplex PCR; the TCRdb copy retains only in-frame clones and omits some. This sample carries under 40,000 clones, none of them present only once. Trimming cost V 3 bases and J 3 bases, with 9 bases left between them. CDR3 size: 13 residues. Germline V CDR1 and CDR2: GTSNPN, SVGIG (reference sequence). Points on this clone: Its matching antigen is unknown. The observed sequence ends 3 residues before the CDR3 terminus, with the missing tail filled in from the germline J gene.

The TCR originated in a human donor with common variable immunodeficiency. J is TRBJ1-5 and V is TRBV30; D is possibly TRBD1 (5 bases). Sequenced: peripheral blood mononuclear cells. This CDR3 reads CAWRDTHNQPQHF. CDR3 bases read: TGTGCCTGGAGGGACACTCACAATCAGCCC. Supplemented by reference TRBV30 and TRBJ1-5, the full variable domain reads SQTIHQWPATLVQPVGSPLSLECTVEGTSNPNLYWYRQAAGRGLQLLFYSVGIGQISSEVPQNLSASRPQDRQFILSSKKLLLSDSGFYLCAWRDTHNQPQHFGDGTRLSIL.